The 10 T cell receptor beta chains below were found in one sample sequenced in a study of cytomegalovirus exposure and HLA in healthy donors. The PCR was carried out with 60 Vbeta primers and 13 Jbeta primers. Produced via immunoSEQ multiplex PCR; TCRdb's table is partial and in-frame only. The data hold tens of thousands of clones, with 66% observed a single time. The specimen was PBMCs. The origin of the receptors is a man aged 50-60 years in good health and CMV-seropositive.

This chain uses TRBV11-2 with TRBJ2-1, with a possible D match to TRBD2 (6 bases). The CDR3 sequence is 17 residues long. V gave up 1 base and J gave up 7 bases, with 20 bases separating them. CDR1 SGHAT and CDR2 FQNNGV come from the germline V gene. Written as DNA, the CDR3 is TGTGCCAGCAGCTTAGTACCCTACGGGGGAGTAGGAAATGAGCAGTTCTTC. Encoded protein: CASSLVPYGGVGNEQFF.

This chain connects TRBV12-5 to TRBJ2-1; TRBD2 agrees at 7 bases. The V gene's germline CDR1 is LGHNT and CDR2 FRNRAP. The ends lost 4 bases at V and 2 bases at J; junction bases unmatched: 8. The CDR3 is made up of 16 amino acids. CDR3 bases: TGTGCTAGTGGTTCGCAAATAGCGGGTCCCTACAATGAGCAGTTCTTC. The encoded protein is CASGSQIAGPYNEQFF.

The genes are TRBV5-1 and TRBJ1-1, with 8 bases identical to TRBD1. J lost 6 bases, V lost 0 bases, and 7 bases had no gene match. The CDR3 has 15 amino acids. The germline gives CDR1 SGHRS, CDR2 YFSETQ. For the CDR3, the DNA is TGCGCCAGCAGCTTGGAACCAGGGGGCGTCGCTGAAGCTTTCTTT. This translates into CASSLEPGGVAEAFF.

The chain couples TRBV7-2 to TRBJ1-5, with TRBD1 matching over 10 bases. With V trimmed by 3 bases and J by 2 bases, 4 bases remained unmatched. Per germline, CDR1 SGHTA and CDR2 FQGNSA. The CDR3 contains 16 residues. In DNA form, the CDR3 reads TGTGCCAGCAGCTTCGGGACAGGGGTGGGCAATCAGCCCCAGCATTTT. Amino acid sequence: CASSFGTGVGNQPQHF.

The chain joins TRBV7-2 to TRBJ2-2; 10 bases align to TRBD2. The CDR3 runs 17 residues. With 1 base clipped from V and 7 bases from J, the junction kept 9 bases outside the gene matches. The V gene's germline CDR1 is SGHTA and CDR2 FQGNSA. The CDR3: CASSLGIAGGRGGELFF. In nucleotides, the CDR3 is TGTGCCAGCAGCTTAGGGATAGCGGGGGGCCGGGGCGGGGAGCTGTTTTTT.

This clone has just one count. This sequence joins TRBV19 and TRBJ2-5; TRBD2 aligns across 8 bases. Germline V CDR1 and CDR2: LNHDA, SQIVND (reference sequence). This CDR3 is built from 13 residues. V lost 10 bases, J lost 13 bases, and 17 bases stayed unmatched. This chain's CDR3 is CATQQGAGARRYF. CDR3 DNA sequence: TGTGCCACCCAGCAGGGAGCGGGGGCTCGCCGGTACTTC. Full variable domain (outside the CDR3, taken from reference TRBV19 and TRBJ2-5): DGGITQSPKYLFRKEGQNVTLSCEQNLNHDAMYWYRQDPGQGLRLIYYSQIVNDFQKGDIAEGYSVSREKKESFPLTVTSAQKNPTAFYLCATQQGAGARRYFGPGTRLLVL.

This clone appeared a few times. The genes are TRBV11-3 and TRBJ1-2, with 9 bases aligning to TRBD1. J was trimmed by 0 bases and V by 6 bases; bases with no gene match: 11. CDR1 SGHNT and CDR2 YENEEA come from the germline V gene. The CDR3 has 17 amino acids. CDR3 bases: TGTGCCAGCAGACTCACTACGGGACAGGGCACTAACTATGGCTACACCTTC. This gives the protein CASRLTTGQGTNYGYTF.

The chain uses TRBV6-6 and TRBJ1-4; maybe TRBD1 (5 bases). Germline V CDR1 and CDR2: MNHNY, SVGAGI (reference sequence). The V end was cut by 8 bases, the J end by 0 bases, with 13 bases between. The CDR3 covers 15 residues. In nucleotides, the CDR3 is TGTGCCAGCTCCAACTTACAGGCAACTAATGAAAAACTGTTTTTT. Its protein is CASSNLQATNEKLFF.

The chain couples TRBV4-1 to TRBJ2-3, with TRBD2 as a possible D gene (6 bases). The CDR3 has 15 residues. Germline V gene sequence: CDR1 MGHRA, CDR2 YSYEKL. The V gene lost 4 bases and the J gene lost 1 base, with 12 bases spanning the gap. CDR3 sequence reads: CASSPGWEGTDTQYF. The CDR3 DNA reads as TGCGCCAGCAGCCCTGGATGGGAGGGCACAGATACGCAGTATTTT.

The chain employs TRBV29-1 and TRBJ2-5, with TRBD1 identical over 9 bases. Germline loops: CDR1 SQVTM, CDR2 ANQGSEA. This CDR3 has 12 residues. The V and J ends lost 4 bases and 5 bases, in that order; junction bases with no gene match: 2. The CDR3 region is CSVVGTGETQYF. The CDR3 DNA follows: TGCAGCGTTGTCGGGACAGGGGAGACCCAGTACTTC.